This record concerns one T cell receptor (beta chain) sequence. Other DNA sequences within the sample encode an identical CDR3. The junction had 0 bases not matched to a gene; V was cut back by 0 bases and J by 1 base. The CDR3 is made up of 16 amino acids. Germline loops: CDR1 SGDLS, CDR2 YYNGEE. In the original processing: Counts of nucleated cells, estimated from reference gene primer amplification, were obtained. Produced via immunoSEQ multiplex PCR; TCRdb's table is partial and in-frame only. Clone size and V and J calls were adopted from that table, with D and trimming inferred from the DNA. This sample has over 45,000 clones, with approximately 80% found just once. The sample belongs to a study of blood T cell repertoires in COVID-19. As for the study in general: The study drew acute and convalescent COVID-19 samples from the United States, Italy and Spain. T cells, B-cell-depleted T cells, or PBMCs supplied cDNA or gDNA.

The origin of this receptor is a human donor with active or convalescent COVID-19. The donor label of this sample is uncertain. This chain connects TRBV9 to TRBJ2-2, with 10 bases identical to TRBD2. Sequencing was done on a sample of peripheral blood. The CDR3 loop is CASSVGTSGNTGELFF. In nucleotides, the CDR3 is TGTGCCAGCAGCGTAGGGACTAGCGGGAACACCGGGGAGCTGTTTTTT.